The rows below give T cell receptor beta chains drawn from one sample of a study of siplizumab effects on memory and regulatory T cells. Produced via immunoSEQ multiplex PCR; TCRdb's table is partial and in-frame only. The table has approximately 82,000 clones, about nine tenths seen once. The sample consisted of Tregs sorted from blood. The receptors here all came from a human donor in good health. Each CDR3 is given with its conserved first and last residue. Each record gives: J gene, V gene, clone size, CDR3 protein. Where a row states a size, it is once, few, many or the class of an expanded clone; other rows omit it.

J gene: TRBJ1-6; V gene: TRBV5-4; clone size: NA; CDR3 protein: CASSPRGYSYNSPLHF
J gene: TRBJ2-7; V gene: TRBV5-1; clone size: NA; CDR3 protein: CASSLALAGDYEQYF
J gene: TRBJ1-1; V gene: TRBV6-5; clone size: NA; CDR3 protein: CASSYENLNTEAFF
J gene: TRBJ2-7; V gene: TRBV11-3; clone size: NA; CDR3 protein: CASSSGGASSYEQYF
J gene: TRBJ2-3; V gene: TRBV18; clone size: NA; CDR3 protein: CASSPIGADTQYF
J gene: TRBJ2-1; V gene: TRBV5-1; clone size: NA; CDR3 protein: CASSLRAAYDEQFF
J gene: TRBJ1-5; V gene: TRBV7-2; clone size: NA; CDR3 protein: CASSLTGLGNQPQHF
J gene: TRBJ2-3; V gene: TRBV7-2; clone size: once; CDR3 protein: CASSPSRSTDTQYF
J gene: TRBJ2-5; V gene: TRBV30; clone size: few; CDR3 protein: CAWTTGLAGQETQYF
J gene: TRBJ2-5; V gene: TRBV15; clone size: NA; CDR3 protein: CATSRDVPGGGETQYF
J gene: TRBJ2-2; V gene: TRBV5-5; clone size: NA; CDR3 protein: CASSPDGNTGELFF
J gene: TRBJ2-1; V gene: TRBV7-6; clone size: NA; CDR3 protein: CASSLPEGRQFF
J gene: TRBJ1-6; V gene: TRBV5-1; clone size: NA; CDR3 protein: CASSPYGQGFSNSPLHF
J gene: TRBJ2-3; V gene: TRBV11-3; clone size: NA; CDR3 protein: CASSLGPGLAGDTQYF
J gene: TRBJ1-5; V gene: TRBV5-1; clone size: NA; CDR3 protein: CASSAGQGSNQPQHF
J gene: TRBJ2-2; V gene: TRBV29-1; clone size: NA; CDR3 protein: CSVGPSGGAAGELFF
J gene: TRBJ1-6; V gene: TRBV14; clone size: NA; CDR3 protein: CASSLGPGQGHSPLHF
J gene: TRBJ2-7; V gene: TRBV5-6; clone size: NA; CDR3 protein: CASSLVAVGEQYF
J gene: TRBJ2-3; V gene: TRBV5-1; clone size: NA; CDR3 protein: CASRDRGPDTQYF
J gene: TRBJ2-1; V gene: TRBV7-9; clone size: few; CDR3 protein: CASSPYGREQFF
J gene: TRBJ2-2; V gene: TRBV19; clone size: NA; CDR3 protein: CASSITGGTGELFF
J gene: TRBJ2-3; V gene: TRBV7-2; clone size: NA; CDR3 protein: CASSGLGGPRDTQYF
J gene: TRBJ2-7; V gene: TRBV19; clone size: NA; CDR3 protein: CASSPWTGRSYEQYF
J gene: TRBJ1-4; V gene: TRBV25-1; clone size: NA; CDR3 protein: CASSESGGANEKLFF
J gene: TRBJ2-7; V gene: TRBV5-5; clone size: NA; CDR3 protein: CASRSVQTLREQYF
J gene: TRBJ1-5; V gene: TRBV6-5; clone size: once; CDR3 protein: CASSYSRDQPQHF
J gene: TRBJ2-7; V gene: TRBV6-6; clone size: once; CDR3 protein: CASRILGHEQYF
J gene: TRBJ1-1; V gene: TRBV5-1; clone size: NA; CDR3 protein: CASSLEGTAYTEAFF
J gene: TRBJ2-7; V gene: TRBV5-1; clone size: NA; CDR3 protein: CASSSQGSHEQYF
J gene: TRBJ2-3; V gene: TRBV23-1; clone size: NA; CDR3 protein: CASTAGTDTQYF
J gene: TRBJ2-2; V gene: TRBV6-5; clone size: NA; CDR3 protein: CASLKGRGNTGELFF
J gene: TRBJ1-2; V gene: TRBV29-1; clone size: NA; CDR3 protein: CSAEVVQGSYGYTF
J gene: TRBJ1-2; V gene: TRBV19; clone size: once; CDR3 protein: CASSPDGFFMGYTF
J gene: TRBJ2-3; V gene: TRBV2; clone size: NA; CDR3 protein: CASTSGSGGTDTQYF
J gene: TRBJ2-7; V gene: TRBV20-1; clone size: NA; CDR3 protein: CSARDAGEQYF
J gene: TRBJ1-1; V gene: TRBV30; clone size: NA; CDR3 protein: CAWSRQIDTEAFF
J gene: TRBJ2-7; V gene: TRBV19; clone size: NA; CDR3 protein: CASSIRAFGGGSYEQYF
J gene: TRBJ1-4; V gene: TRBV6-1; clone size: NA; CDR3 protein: CASRKGPELEKLFF
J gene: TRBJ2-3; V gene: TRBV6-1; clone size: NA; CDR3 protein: CASSTAGASTDTQYF
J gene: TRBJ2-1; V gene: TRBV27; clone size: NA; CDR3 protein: CASSHTGVSDSYNEQFF
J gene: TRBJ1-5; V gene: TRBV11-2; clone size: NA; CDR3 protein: CASSYSSTGQPQHF
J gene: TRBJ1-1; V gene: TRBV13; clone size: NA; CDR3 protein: CASSPARGEAFF
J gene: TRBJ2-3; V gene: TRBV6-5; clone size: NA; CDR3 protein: CASSYSNGYTQYF
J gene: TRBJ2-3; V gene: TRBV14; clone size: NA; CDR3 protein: CASSQVHWDTQYF
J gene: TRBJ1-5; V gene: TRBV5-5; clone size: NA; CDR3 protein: CASSLAGTENQPQHF
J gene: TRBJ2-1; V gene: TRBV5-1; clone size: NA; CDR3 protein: CASSLVRGEQFF
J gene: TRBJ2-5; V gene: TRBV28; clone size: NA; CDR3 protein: CASRTSGGARQETQYF
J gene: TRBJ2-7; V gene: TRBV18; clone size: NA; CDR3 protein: CASSPATGGYEQYF
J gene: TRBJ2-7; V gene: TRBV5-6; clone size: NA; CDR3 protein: CASSWIRGAGEQYF
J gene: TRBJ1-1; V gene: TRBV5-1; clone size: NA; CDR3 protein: CASSFGTGGNTEAFF
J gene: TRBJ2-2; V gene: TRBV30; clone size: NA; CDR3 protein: CAWSRRALTPGELFF
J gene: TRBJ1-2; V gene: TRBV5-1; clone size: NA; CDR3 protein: CASSLGSGANYGYTF
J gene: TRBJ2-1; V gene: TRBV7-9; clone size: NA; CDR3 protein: CASSSLAGGNLSSYNEQFF
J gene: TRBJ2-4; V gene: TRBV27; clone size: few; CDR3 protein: CASSFEGGNKNIQYF
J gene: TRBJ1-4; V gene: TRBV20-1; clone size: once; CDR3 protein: CSAPSPEKLFF
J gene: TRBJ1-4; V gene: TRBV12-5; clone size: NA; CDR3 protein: CASGLGGLQAEKLFF
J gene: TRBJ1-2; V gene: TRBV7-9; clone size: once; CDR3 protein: CASSLILAFNYGYTF
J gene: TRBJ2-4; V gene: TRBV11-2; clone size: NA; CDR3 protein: CASSPRSLAKNIQYF